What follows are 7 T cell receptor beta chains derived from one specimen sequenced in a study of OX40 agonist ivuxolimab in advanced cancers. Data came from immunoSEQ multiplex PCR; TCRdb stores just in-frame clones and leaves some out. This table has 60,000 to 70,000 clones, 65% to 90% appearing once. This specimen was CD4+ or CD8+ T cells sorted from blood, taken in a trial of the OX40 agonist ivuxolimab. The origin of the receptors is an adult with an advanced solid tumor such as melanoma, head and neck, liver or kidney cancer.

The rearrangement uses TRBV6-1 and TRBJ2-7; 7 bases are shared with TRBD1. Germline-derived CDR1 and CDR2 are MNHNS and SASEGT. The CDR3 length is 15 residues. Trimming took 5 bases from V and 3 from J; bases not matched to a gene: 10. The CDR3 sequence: CASSQDPPGGYEQYF. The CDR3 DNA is TGTGCCAGCAGTCAAGATCCGCCAGGGGGCTACGAGCAGTACTTC.

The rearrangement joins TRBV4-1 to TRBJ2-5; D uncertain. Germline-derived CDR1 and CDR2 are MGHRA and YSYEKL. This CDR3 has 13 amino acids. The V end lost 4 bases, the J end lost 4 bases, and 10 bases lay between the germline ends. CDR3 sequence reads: CASSRWQRETQYF. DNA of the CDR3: TGCGCCAGCAGCCGGTGGCAGAGAGAGACCCAGTACTTC.

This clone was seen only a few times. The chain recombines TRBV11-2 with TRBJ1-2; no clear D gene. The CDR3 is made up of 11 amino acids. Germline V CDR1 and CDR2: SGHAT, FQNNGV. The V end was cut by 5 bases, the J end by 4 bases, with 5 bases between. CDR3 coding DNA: TGTGCCAGCAGCGAACTCTATGGCTACACCTTC. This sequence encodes CASSELYGYTF.

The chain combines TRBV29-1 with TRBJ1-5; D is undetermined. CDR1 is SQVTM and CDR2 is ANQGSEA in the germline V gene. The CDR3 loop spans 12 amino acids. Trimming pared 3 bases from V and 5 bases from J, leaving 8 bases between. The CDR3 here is CSVETPDQPQHF. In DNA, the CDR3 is TGCAGCGTTGAGACCCCAGATCAGCCCCAGCATTTT.

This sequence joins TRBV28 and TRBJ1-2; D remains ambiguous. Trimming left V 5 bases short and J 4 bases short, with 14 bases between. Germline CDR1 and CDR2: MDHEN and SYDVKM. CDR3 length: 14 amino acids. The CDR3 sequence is CASSTGGIGYGYTF. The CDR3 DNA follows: TGTGCCAGCAGTACCGGTGGGATAGGCTATGGCTACACCTTC.

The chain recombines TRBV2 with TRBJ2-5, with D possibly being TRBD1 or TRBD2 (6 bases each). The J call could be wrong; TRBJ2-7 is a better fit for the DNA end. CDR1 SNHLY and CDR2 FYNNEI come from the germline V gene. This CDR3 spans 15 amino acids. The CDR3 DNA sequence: TGTGCCAGCAGTTACGAGGGGGGAGGATCCTACGAGCAGTACTTC. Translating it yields CASSYEGGGSYEQYF.

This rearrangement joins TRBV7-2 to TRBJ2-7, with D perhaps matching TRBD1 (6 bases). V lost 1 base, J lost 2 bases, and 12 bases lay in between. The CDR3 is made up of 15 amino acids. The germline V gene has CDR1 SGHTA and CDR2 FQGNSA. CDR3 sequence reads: CASSLGTRTAYEQYF. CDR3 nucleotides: TGTGCCAGCAGCTTAGGTACCCGGACAGCCTACGAGCAGTACTTC.